This T cell receptor beta chain comes out of a study of Graves' ophthalmopathy and Graves' hyperthyroidism. Patients were left out if they had other autoimmune diseases, uncontrolled infections, pregnancy or lactation. As diagnostic evidence, clinical symptoms, serum thyroxine, TRAb, thyroid ultrasound and orbital computed tomography were relied upon. Regarding the study as a whole: Most thyroid clonotypes expanded beyond 0.001 frequency were also found in blood.

As to this clonotype: Its specificity is unknown. One junction end does not reproduce the germline sequence, and a read error may be involved.

Amplifying from RNA transcripts, the study obtained TCR beta CDR3 regions. HTBI primers served in a first-round RT-PCR, which a second-round multiplex PCR followed. TCRdb itself ran the multiplex PCR reads through MiXCR, one entry per CDR3 protein. The sample lists approximately 410,000 distinct CDR3 sequences; 15% were seen once. The sequence was collected from a young woman with stable Graves' hyperthyroidism. The specimen sequenced was peripheral blood.

The CDR3 sequence is CASILSGSEAFF. CDR3 bases: TGCGCCAGCATCTTGTCAGGGTCTGAAGCTTTCTTT. The chain couples TRBV5-1 to TRBJ1-1, with D perhaps matching TRBD1 (5 bases). The CDR3 totals 12 residues. Per germline, CDR1 SGHRS and CDR2 YFSETQ.